The 3 T cell receptor beta chains listed next were all sequenced from one sample in a study of T cells in Graves' hyperthyroidism and ophthalmopathy. Amplified TCR beta CDR3 regions derived from RNA transcripts. First-round RT-PCR with HTBI primers amplified the TCR CDR3 region. TCRdb reprocessed the multiplex PCR reads with MiXCR, giving one entry per CDR3 protein. The sample records approximately 700,000 distinct CDR3 sequences, over 15% being singletons. The sequencing sample was made of blood. The receptors originated from a man aged 18 to 29 with Graves' hyperthyroidism.

A few counts support this clonotype. V gene TRBV7-6 combines with J gene TRBJ1-4; D is unclear. Germline CDR1 SGHVS, CDR2 FNYEAQ. The CDR3 is 14 amino acids. The ends were cut back, 5 bases at V and 8 bases at J, with 15 bases in the middle. The CDR3 sequence is CASSPTRGGEKLFF. DNA of the CDR3: TGTGCCAGCAGCCCGACACGCGGAGGGGAAAAACTGTTTTTT.

V is TRBV10-3 and J is TRBJ2-7, with 8 positions matching TRBD2. The CDR3 is 15 residues long. Germline V gene lookup returns CDR1 ENHRY and CDR2 SYGVKD. Trimming cost V 4 bases and J 1 base; bases outside gene matches: 6. The CDR3 DNA follows: TGTGCCATCAGTGCTGCTGCGGGAGGTTCCTACGAGCAGTACTTC. The encoded protein is CAISAAAGGSYEQYF.

This clonotype occurred many times. The V call is TRBV20-1, the J call TRBJ2-1; perhaps D is TRBD1 or TRBD2 (5 bases each). In germline, CDR1 is DFQATT, CDR2 SNEGSKA (reference sequence). V lost 0 bases, J lost 9 bases, and 15 bases lay in between. The CDR3 has 14 residues. Written as DNA, the CDR3 is TGCAGTGCTAGAGACCGGGACGGGTACTTTGAGCAGTTCTTC. As protein: CSARDRDGYFEQFF.